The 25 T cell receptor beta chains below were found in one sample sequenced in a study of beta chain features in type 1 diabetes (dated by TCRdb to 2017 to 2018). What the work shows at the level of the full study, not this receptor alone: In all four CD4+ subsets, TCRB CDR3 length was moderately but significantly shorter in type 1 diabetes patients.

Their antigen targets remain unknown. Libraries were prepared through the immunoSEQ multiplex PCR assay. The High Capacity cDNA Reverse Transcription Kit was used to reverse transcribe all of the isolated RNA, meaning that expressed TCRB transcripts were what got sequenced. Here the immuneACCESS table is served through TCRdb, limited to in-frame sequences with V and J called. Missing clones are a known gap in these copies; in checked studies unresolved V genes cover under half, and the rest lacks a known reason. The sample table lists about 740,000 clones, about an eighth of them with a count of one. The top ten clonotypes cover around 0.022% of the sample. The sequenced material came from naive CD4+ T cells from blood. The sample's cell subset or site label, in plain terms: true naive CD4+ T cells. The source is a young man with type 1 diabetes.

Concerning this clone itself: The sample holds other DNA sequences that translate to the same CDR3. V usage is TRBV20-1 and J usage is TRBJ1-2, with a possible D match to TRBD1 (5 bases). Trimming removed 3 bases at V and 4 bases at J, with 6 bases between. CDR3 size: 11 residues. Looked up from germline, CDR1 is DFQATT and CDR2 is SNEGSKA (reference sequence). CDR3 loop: CSASGTYGYTF. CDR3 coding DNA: TGCAGTGCTAGCGGGACCTATGGCTACACCTTC.

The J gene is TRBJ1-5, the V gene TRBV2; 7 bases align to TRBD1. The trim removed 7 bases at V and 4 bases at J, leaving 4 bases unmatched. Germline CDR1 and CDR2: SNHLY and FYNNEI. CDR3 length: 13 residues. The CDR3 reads CASTAGGNQPQHF. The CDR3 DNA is TGTGCCAGCACGGCAGGGGGTAATCAGCCCCAGCATTTT.

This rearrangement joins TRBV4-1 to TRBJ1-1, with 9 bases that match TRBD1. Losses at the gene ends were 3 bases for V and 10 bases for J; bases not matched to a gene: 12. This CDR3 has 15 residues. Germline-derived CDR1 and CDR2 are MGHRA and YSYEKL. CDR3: CASSQGLQGAKRAFF. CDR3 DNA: TGCGCCAGCAGCCAGGGCTTACAGGGGGCTAAGCGAGCTTTCTTT.

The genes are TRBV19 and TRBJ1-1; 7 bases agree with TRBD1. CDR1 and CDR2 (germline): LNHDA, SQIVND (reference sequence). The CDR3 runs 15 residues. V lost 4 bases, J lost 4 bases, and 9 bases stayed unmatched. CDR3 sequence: CASSTQPTGSTEAFF. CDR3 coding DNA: TGTGCCAGTAGTACGCAACCGACAGGGAGCACTGAAGCTTTCTTT.

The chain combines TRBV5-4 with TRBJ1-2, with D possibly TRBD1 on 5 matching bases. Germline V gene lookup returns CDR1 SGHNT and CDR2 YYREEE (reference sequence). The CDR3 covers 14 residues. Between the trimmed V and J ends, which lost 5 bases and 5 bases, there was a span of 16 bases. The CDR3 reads CASRASWGVYGYTF. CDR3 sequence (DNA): TGTGCCAGCAGAGCTTCTTGGGGGGTGTATGGCTACACCTTC.

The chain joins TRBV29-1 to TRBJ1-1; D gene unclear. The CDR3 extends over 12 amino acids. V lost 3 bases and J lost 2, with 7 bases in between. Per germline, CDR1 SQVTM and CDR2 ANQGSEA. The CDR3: CSVDKGNTEAFF. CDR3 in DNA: TGCAGCGTTGATAAGGGCAACACTGAAGCTTTCTTT.

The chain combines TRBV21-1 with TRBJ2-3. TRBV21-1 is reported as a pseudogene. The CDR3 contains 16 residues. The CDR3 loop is CASSKEKANFTDTQYF. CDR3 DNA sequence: TGTGCCAGCAGCAAAGAAAAGGCAAATTTTACAGATACGCAGTATTTT.

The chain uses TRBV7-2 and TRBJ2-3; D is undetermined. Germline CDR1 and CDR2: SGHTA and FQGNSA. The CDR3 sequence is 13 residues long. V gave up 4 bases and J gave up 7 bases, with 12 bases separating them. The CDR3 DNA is TGTGCCAGCAGCTCGGGCGTGTGGAATACGCAGTATTTT. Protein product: CASSSGVWNTQYF.

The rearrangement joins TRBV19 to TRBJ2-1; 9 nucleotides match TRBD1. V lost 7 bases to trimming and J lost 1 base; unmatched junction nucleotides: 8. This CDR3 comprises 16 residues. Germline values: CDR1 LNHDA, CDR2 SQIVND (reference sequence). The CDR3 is CASNQPGQGSYNEQFF. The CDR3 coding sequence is TGTGCCAGTAACCAACCCGGACAGGGGTCCTACAATGAGCAGTTCTTC.

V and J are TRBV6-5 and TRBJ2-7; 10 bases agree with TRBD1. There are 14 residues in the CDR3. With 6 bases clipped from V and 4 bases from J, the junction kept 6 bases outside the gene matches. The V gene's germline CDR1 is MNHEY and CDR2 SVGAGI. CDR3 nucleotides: TGTGCCAGCAGGGAACGGACAGGGGGTTACGAGCAGTACTTC. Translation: CASRERTGGYEQYF.

Written as DNA, the CDR3 is TGTGCCAGCTCACCTGGGACGGAATTGAACACTGAAGCTTTCTTT. Amino acids: CASSPGTELNTEAFF. This chain connects TRBV18 to TRBJ1-1; weak D call: TRBD1 (5 bases). The CDR3 has 15 amino acids. From germline, CDR1 is KGHSH and CDR2 LQKENI. The ends were cut back, 3 bases at V and 0 bases at J, with 11 bases in the middle.

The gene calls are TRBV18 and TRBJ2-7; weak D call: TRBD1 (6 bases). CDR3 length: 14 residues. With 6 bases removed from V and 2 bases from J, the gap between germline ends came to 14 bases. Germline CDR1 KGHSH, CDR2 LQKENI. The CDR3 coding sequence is TGTGCCAGCTCCCCTGTACCAGGGGCCTACGAGCAGTACTTC. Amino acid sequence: CASSPVPGAYEQYF.

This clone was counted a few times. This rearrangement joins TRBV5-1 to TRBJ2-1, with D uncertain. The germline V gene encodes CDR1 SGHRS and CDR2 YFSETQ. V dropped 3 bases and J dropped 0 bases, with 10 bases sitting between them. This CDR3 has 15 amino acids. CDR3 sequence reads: CASSSRADSYNEQFF. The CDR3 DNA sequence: TGCGCCAGCAGCTCACGGGCAGACTCCTACAATGAGCAGTTCTTC.

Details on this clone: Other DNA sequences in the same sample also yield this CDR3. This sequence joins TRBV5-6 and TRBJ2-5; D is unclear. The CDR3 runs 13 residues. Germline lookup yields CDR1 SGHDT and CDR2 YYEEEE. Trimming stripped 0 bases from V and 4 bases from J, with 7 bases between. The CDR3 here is CASSLAGGETQYF. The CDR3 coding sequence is TGTGCCAGCAGCTTGGCCGGTGGAGAGACCCAGTACTTC. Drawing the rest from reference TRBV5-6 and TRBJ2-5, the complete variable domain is DAGVTQSPTHLIKTRGQQVTLRCSPKSGHDTVSWYQQALGQGPQFIFQYYEEEERQRGNFPDRFSGHQFPNYSSELNVNALLLGDSALYLCASSLAGGETQYFGPGTRLLVL.

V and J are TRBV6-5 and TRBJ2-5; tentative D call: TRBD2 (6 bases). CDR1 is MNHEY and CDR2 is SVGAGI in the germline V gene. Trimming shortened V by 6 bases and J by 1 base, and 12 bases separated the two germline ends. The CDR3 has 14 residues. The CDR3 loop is CASRRGVIQETQYF. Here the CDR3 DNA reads TGTGCCAGCAGACGCGGGGTAATCCAAGAGACCCAGTACTTC.

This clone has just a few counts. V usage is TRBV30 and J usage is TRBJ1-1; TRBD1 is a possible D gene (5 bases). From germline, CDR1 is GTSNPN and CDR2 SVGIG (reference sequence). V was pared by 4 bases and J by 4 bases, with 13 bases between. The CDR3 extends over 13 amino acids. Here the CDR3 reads CAWTGGSGTEAFF. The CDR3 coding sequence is TGTGCCTGGACGGGGGGTTCGGGCACTGAAGCTTTCTTT.

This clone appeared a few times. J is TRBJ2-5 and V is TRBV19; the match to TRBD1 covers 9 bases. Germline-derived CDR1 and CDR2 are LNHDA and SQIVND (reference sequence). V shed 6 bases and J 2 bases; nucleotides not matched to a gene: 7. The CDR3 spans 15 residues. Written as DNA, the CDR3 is TGTGCCAGTAGCACCCTCGGGACAGGGCAAGAGACCCAGTACTTC. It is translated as CASSTLGTGQETQYF.

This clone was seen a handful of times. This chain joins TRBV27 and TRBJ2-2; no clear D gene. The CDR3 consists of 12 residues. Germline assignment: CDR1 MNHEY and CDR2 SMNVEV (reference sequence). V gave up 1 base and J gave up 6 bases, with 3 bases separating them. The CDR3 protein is CASSLLAGELFF. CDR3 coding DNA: TGTGCCAGCAGTTTATTAGCCGGGGAGCTGTTTTTT.

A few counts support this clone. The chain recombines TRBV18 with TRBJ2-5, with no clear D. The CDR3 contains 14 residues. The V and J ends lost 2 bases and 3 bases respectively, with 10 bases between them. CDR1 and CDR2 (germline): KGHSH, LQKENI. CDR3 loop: CASSPEYPEETQYF. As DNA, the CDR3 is TGTGCCAGCTCACCAGAGTACCCGGAAGAGACCCAGTACTTC.

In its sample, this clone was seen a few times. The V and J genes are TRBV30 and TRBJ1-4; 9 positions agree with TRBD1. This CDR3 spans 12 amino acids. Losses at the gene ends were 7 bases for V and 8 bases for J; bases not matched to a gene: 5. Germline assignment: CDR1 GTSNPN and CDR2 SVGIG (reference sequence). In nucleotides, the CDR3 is TGTGCCTCGGGACAGGGTGGGGAAAAACTGTTTTTT. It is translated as CASGQGGEKLFF.

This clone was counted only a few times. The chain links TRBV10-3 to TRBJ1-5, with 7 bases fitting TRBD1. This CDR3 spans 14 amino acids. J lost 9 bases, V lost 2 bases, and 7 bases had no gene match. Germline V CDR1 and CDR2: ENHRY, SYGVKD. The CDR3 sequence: CAISERQGPAPQHF. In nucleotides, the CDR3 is TGTGCCATCAGTGAGAGACAGGGTCCGGCGCCCCAGCATTTT.

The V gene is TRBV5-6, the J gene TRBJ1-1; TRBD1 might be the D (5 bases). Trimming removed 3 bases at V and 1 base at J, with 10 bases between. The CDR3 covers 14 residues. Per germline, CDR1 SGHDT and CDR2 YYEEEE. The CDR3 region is CASSSNRKNTEAFF. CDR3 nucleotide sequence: TGTGCCAGCAGCTCGAACAGGAAGAACACTGAAGCTTTCTTT. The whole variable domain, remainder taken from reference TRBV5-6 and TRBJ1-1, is DAGVTQSPTHLIKTRGQQVTLRCSPKSGHDTVSWYQQALGQGPQFIFQYYEEEERQRGNFPDRFSGHQFPNYSSELNVNALLLGDSALYLCASSSNRKNTEAFFGQGTRLTVV.

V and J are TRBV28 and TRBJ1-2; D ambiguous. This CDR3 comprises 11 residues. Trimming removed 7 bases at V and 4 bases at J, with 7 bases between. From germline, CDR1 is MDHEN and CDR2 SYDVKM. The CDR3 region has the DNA TGTGCCAGCACCTCATCCTATGGCTACACCTTC. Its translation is CASTSSYGYTF.

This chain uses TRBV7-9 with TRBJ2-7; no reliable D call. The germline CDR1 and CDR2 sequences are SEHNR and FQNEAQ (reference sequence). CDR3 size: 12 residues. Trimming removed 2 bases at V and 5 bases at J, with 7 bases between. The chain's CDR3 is CASSLSSHEQYF. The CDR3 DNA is TGTGCCAGCAGCTTAAGCAGCCACGAGCAGTACTTC.

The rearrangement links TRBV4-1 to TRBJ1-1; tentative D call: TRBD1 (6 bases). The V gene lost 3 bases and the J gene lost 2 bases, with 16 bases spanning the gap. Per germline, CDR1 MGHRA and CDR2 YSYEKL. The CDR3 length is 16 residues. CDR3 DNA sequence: TGCGCCAGCAGCCACCCGTGGGACACCTTTAACACTGAAGCTTTCTTT. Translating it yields CASSHPWDTFNTEAFF.